The clone carrying this T cell receptor beta chain was counted only a few times. The DNA is left out, because the CDR3 cannot be placed on it with certainty; the CDR3 is given as TCRdb lists it. The repertoire was sequenced with immunoSEQ multiplex PCR; TCRdb's copy has only in-frame clones and lacks some. The repertoire has roughly 140,000 clones, about 87% of them found once; the top ten carry 10% to 15%. Sample time point: blood 2 weeks post-SBRT. The treatment was: 15 Gy SBRT to primary tumor, nephrectomy 4 weeks later. Blood was sampled at baseline, 2 weeks and 4 weeks after SBRT. The CDR3 is 14 residues long, ends included. In germline, CDR1 is MNHNS, CDR2 SASEGT. The sample belongs to a study of radiation and T cells in renal cell carcinoma.

The V gene is TRBV6-1, the J gene TRBJ2-7; whether TRBD2, the table's D call, matches the DNA was not checked. The starting material was blood, obtained from a patient whose treatment included radiotherapy and nephrectomy. The receptor was isolated from a woman aged 50 to 60 with renal cell carcinoma. CDR3 sequence: CASSSSGLSYEQYF.